The next 25 T cell receptor beta chains were all read from a single sample in a study of cytomegalovirus exposure and HLA in healthy donors (dated by TCRdb to about 2017). Library method: the immunoSEQ multiplex PCR assay. A mixture of 60 forward primers for TCR Vbeta segments and 13 reverse primers for TCR Jbeta segments was used in the multiplex PCR. Entries here come from immuneACCESS through TCRdb and include only in-frame sequences with V and J called. Some clones fail to appear in such tables; in the studies checked, an unresolved V gene covers under half of the shortfall, and the cause of the remainder is unknown. The sample table records about 160,000 clones. Of the sample, 2.1% falls within the top ten clones. Sequencing was carried out using PBMCs. The receptors were gathered from a young man in good health and CMV-seronegative.

V gene TRBV4-2 combines with J gene TRBJ2-2; D possibly corresponds to TRBD1 (6 bases). The CDR3 covers 15 residues. CDR1 LGHNA and CDR2 YNFKEQ come from the germline V gene. V dropped 0 bases and J dropped 1 base, with 6 bases sitting between them. CDR3 protein: CASSQETGNTGELFF. In nucleotides, the CDR3 is TGTGCCAGCAGCCAAGAGACAGGGAACACCGGGGAGCTGTTTTTT.

The chain employs TRBV19 and TRBJ2-7; D is ambiguous. The CDR3 is 13 amino acids. V was cut by 5 bases and J by 0 bases, with 8 bases left in between. Germline V lookup: CDR1 LNHDA, CDR2 SQIVND (reference sequence). The CDR3 DNA is TGTGCCAGTAGTCTTCGAGCCTCCTACGAGCAGTACTTC. Protein: CASSLRASYEQYF.

This chain joins TRBV4-1 and TRBJ1-5; weak D call: TRBD1 (5 bases). CDR1 and CDR2 from the germline V gene are MGHRA and YSYEKL. The CDR3 is 14 residues long. V gave up 2 bases and J gave up 9 bases, with 14 bases separating them. This CDR3 reads CASSQTQGFGPQHF. DNA for the CDR3: TGCGCCAGCAGCCAAACTCAGGGATTCGGGCCCCAGCATTTT.

The CDR3 protein is CASSLVPGRGTEAFF. CDR3 in DNA: TGCGCCAGCAGCTTGGTTCCGGGGCGGGGGACTGAAGCTTTCTTT. The chain has TRBV5-1 and TRBJ1-1, with D perhaps TRBD1 (5 bases). Germline V gives CDR1 SGHRS, CDR2 YFSETQ. The CDR3 spans 15 residues. The ends were cut back, 0 bases at V and 5 bases at J, with 14 bases in the middle.

The V call is TRBV5-8, the J call TRBJ1-5; TRBD1 agrees at 8 bases. Trimming removed 2 bases from V and 0 bases from J; junction bases left unmatched: 10. Germline V gene lookup returns CDR1 SGHTS and CDR2 YDEGEE. This CDR3 contains 18 residues. The CDR3 region is CASSFIQGDYYSNQPQHF. As DNA, the CDR3 is TGTGCCAGCAGCTTCATACAGGGGGATTATTATAGCAATCAGCCCCAGCATTTT.

V usage is TRBV10-3 and J usage is TRBJ2-7; 11 bases match TRBD2. There are 14 residues in the CDR3. The V gene's germline CDR1 is ENHRY and CDR2 SYGVKD. V shed 6 bases, J shed 3 bases, and the junction held 4 bases outside the gene matches. The CDR3 DNA follows: TGTGCCATCAGGCAACTAGCGGGGGACTACGAGCAGTACTTC. This sequence encodes CAIRQLAGDYEQYF.

V is TRBV18 and J is TRBJ1-4; 7 bases match TRBD1. Germline V gene lookup returns CDR1 KGHSH and CDR2 LQKENI. The J segment lost 5 bases and the V segment lost 8 bases, leaving 5 bases of the junction unmatched. CDR3 length: 13 residues. In DNA, the CDR3 is TGTGCCAGCACACGGGGACAGAATGAAAAACTGTTTTTT. Translation: CASTRGQNEKLFF.

The rearrangement uses TRBV5-6 and TRBJ2-1; 7 bases align to TRBD1. The CDR3 is made up of 16 amino acids. J was trimmed by 3 bases and V by 4 bases; bases with no gene match: 10. Germline lookup yields CDR1 SGHDT and CDR2 YYEEEE. The CDR3 sequence is CASSVDTGAFYNEQFF. The CDR3, as DNA: TGTGCCAGCAGCGTAGATACAGGGGCCTTCTACAATGAGCAGTTCTTC.

The CDR3 region has the DNA TGTGCCAGCTACCCTATTGGGAGAAACACCGGGGAGCTGTTTTTT. It specifies CASYPIGRNTGELFF. V gene TRBV7-8 combines with J gene TRBJ2-2; TRBD2 is a possible D gene (5 bases). The CDR3 is 15 amino acids. The germline V and J ends were trimmed by 8 bases and 2 bases, with 15 bases remaining between them. The germline V gene has CDR1 SGHVS and CDR2 FQNEAQ.

The chain carries TRBV7-2 and TRBJ2-5; 10 bases are a match to TRBD2. Germline V lookup: CDR1 SGHTA, CDR2 FQGNSA. V shed 5 bases and J 11 bases; nucleotides not matched to a gene: 11. This CDR3 spans 14 amino acids. The CDR3 DNA follows: TGTGCCAGCAGCGGGGTAGCGGGAGGCACGGGGCAGTACTTC. Its translation: CASSGVAGGTGQYF.

The chain links TRBV6-1 to TRBJ1-1, with D tentatively TRBD1 (6 bases). The germline gives CDR1 MNHNS, CDR2 SASEGT. This CDR3 has 15 residues. V lost 4 bases, J lost 0 bases, and 12 bases lay in between. CDR3 amino acids: CASSAWTAMNTEAFF. DNA of the CDR3: TGTGCCAGCAGTGCCTGGACAGCCATGAACACTGAAGCTTTCTTT.

This chain's CDR3 is CASSEEWGGKNEQFF. The CDR3 region has the DNA TGTGCCAGCAGTGAAGAATGGGGGGGCAAAAATGAGCAGTTCTTC. The chain carries TRBV25-1 and TRBJ2-1, with D maybe TRBD2 (7 bases). Trimming shortened V by 2 bases and J by 7 bases, and 15 bases separated the two germline ends. Per the germline V gene, CDR1 is MGHDK and CDR2 is SYGVNS. CDR3 length: 15 amino acids.

V and J are TRBV6-5 and TRBJ1-1; TRBD1 agrees at 9 bases. V gave up 5 bases and J gave up 0 bases; unmatched junction bases: 4. Germline CDR1 and CDR2: MNHEY and SVGAGI. CDR3 length: 15 residues. The CDR3 DNA follows: TGTGCCAGCAGTCGGGACAGGGAAATGAACACTGAAGCTTTCTTT. Residues: CASSRDREMNTEAFF.

The V gene is TRBV19, the J gene TRBJ2-1, with no clear D. V lost 6 bases and J lost 9, with 18 bases in between. The CDR3 spans 14 residues. CDR1 is LNHDA, CDR2 SQIVND, per germline (reference sequence). The CDR3 here is CASSNHDPASEQFF. CDR3 DNA sequence: TGTGCCAGTAGCAACCATGACCCCGCTAGTGAGCAGTTCTTC.

This chain links TRBV28 with TRBJ1-2; possible D gene TRBD1, 6 bases. The CDR3 loop spans 14 amino acids. The germline CDR1 and CDR2 sequences are MDHEN and SYDVKM. V dropped 6 bases and J dropped 6 bases, with 17 bases sitting between them. CDR3 region: CASRPEDRPDGYTF. The DNA for the CDR3 is TGTGCCAGCAGACCGGAAGACAGGCCAGATGGCTACACCTTC.

The V call is TRBV6-5, the J call TRBJ1-1, with D possibly matching TRBD1 (5 bases). CDR1 and CDR2 from the germline V gene are MNHEY and SVGAGI. The CDR3 loop spans 15 amino acids. Trimming took 0 bases from V and 1 from J, leaving 9 bases between them. This CDR3 is CASSYSRGKNTEAFF. The CDR3 nucleotides are TGTGCCAGCAGTTACTCGCGGGGCAAGAACACTGAAGCTTTCTTT.

The chain joins TRBV28 to TRBJ1-2; weak D call: TRBD1 (5 bases). Germline-derived CDR1 and CDR2 are MDHEN and SYDVKM. V dropped 6 bases and J dropped 6 bases, with 17 bases sitting between them. The CDR3 totals 14 residues. The CDR3 sequence: CASSRDFRHHGYTF. CDR3 in DNA: TGTGCCAGCAGCCGGGACTTTAGGCATCATGGCTACACCTTC.

This sequence joins TRBV27 and TRBJ2-5; D is unresolved. Germline assignment: CDR1 MNHEY and CDR2 SMNVEV (reference sequence). CDR3 size: 14 residues. V was clipped by 0 bases and J by 5 bases, with 10 bases between them. CDR3 nucleotides: TGTGCCAGCAGTTTATCTCGCGTTGAGGAGACCCAGTACTTC. It codes for CASSLSRVEETQYF.

The rearrangement uses TRBV27 and TRBJ2-7, with D unclear. Germline assignment: CDR1 MNHEY and CDR2 SMNVEV (reference sequence). Trimming stripped 3 bases from V and 3 bases from J, with 9 bases between. The CDR3 sequence is 13 residues long. CDR3 in amino acids: CASSFKQNYEQYF. CDR3 DNA sequence: TGTGCCAGCAGTTTTAAACAGAACTACGAGCAGTACTTC.

V and J are TRBV6-4 and TRBJ1-1; 8 positions agree with TRBD1. Unmatched junction bases numbered 10, after V lost 3 bases and J lost 4 bases. The CDR3 is 16 residues long. CDR1 is MRHNA, CDR2 SNTAGT, per germline. DNA of the CDR3: TGTGCCAGCAGTGAAACAGGGGGTAGGCTGGGCACTGAAGCTTTCTTT. Translated: CASSETGGRLGTEAFF.

Comments on this clone: Other DNA sequences of this sample code for an identical CDR3. This rearrangement joins TRBV19 to TRBJ2-3; D is perhaps TRBD1 (6 bases). The CDR3 runs 13 residues. The germline V and J ends were trimmed by 2 bases and 3 bases, with 6 bases remaining between them. Germline assignment: CDR1 LNHDA and CDR2 SQIVND (reference sequence). The CDR3 loop is CASSIQGTDTQYF. CDR3 nucleotides: TGTGCCAGTAGTATACAGGGGACAGATACGCAGTATTTT. Looking up the rest from reference TRBV19 and TRBJ2-3 gives the full variable domain: DGGITQSPKYLFRKEGQNVTLSCEQNLNHDAMYWYRQDPGQGLRLIYYSQIVNDFQKGDIAEGYSVSREKKESFPLTVTSAQKNPTAFYLCASSIQGTDTQYFGPGTRLTVL.

V gene TRBV19 combines with J gene TRBJ2-7; 9 bases line up with TRBD1. V shed 6 bases, J shed 2 bases, and the junction held 20 bases outside the gene matches. CDR1 and CDR2 from the germline V gene are LNHDA and SQIVND (reference sequence). The CDR3 is 19 amino acids. CDR3 residues: CASRDNSGTGLTNPYEQYF. In nucleotides, the CDR3 is TGTGCCAGTAGGGACAACTCCGGGACAGGGCTTACGAACCCCTACGAGCAGTACTTC.

J is TRBJ1-4 and V is TRBV19, with a possible D match to TRBD1 (6 bases). The CDR3 is 15 amino acids. The germline gives CDR1 LNHDA, CDR2 SQIVND (reference sequence). Deletions cut 5 bases from V and 5 bases from J, with 15 bases between. This CDR3 reads CASSPVRGLNEKLFF. The DNA for the CDR3 is TGTGCCAGTAGTCCCGTCAGGGGATTAAATGAAAAACTGTTTTTT.

The gene calls are TRBV11-3 and TRBJ1-1, with D possibly matching TRBD1 (6 bases). The CDR3 has 14 residues. The V end lost 0 bases, the J end lost 2 bases, and 7 bases lay between the germline ends. Germline CDR1 is SGHNT and CDR2 is YENEEA. The CDR3 here is CASSLDRGNTEAFF. The CDR3 DNA sequence: TGTGCCAGCAGCTTAGACAGGGGAAACACTGAAGCTTTCTTT.

V usage is TRBV28 and J usage is TRBJ2-1; no firm D call. This CDR3 is 14 amino acids long. Germline lookup yields CDR1 MDHEN and CDR2 SYDVKM. V was trimmed by 5 bases and J by 8 bases, leaving 16 bases between them. The CDR3 nucleotides read TGTGCCAGCAGTCCTCCTCCCGGTAACCATGAGCAGTTCTTC. Its translation is CASSPPPGNHEQFF.